The clone carrying this T cell receptor (beta chain) was seen ten or more times. Its specificity is not known. The data belong to a study of early T cells in non-severe SARS-CoV-2 infection. Study at large: The sequenced material was bulk RNA from unsorted whole blood, and its chains were unpaired.

V trimming: 5 bases; J trimming: 6 bases; junction bases outside the gene matches: 8. There are 14 residues in the CDR3. CDR1 and CDR2 from the germline V gene are SGHTA and FQGTGA. Overall study findings and caveats: There was a bias toward anti-spike CD8 responses in VDJdb matching, which missed private and CD4 specificities.

Individually, cDNA molecules had unique molecular identifiers attached to them. One entry per CDR3 protein results from TCRdb running MiXCR on the 5' RACE reads. The sample holds 100,000 to 150,000 distinct CDR3 sequences; more than 12% are singletons and the top ten take 21%. Sequenced input: whole blood. The chain uses TRBV7-3 and TRBJ2-7; 9 bases agree with TRBD2. This TCR derives from an adult who was a healthcare worker with PCR-confirmed SARS-CoV-2 infection or an uninfected control (not recorded which). The CDR3 loop reads CASSERGGAGEQYF. The CDR3 DNA reads as TGTGCCAGCAGCGAACGCGGGGGGGCTGGCGAGCAGTACTTC. The full variable domain, rest sourced from reference TRBV7-3 and TRBJ2-7, is GAGVSQTPSNKVTEKGKYVELRCDPISGHTALYWYRQSLGQGPEFLIYFQGTGAADDSGLPNDRFFAVRPEGSVSTLKIQRTERGDSAVYLCASSERGGAGEQYFGPGTRLTVT.